The clone carrying this TCR beta chain showed up many times. Its antigen remains unidentified. This specimen comes from a study of blood T cells in healthy people across ages. Across the study: Capture by template switching was about one barcoded beta molecule per two T cells.

A second about 7 to 11 cycle PCR used barcoded and J-beta primers. Using its own MiXCR run on the 5' RACE reads, TCRdb lists one record per CDR3 protein. The table includes 650,000 to 1,000,000 distinct CDR3 sequences, 36% detected once. Overall study results and limits: Aged donors had fewer naive CD4+ cells and lower diversity than long-lived donors. Naive T cell percentage showed a strong correlation with TCR beta diversity.

Every donor gave ten milliliters of peripheral blood. The CDR3 loop spans 15 amino acids. Trimming removed 6 bases from V and 3 bases from J, with 17 bases in between. Germline CDR1 reads MNHEY; CDR2 reads SVGAGI. The source of this sequence is a man aged 18 to 29 in good health. The genes are TRBV6-5 and TRBJ2-5, with D possibly TRBD1 on 6 matching bases. The sample was blood. CDR3 amino acids: CASRLTGTMEETQYF. The CDR3 coding sequence is TGTGCCAGCAGGCTAACCGGGACAATGGAAGAGACCCAGTACTTC.